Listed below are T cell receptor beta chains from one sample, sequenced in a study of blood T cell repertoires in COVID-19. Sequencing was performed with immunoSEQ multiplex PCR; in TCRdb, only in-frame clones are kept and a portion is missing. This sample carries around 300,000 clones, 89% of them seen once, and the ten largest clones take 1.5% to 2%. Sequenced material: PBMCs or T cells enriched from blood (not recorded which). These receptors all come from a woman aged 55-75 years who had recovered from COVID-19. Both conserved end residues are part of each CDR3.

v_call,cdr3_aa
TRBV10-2,CASRRGSIGQGAERDGYTF
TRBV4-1,CASSQIFRQGGTDTQYF
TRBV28,CASRSGDPRETQYF
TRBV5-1,CASSIGTSGNTDTQYF
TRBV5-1,CASSLGPASLSYEQYF
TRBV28,CASSWLIDRAIETQYF
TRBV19,CASAWTGNTGELFF
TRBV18,CASFTYTAGELFF
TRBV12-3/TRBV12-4,CASSLGGGQPQHF
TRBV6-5,CASSYEGTGDLEAFF
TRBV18,CASSPGDSRGYTF
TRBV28,CAGQGQATDTQYF
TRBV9,CASSVAIGQFYGYTF
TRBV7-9,CASSLGASGGHTDTQYF
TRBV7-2,CASSPGTGGFGYTF
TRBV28,CASSLPGGLSETQYF
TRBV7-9,CASSFRQGGATGELFF
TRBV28,CASDVGTNTEAFF
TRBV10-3,CAILGSNTDTQYF
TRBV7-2,CASTLPDSTEQYF
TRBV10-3,CATHYDRAGNTIYF
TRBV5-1,CASSEGARNQPQHF
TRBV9,CASGLYGLAGGYNEQFF
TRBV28,CASSSVQGSNYGYTF
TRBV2,CASGTSGTDTQYF
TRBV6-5,CASKGRMNTEAFF
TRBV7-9,CASSAQGQGQPQHF
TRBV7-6,CASSPNGGRQPQHF
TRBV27,CASSPPPGTEAFF
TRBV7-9,CASSKTGRETQYF
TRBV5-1,CASSAGTSGYNEQFF
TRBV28,CASSLKPLGYEQYF
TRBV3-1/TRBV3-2,CASSQLGHGYTF
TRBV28,CASSTYREPITGNTIYF
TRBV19,CASSPFSDQPQHF
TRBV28,CASSFPALAETQYF
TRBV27,CASSVGRTLGEAFF
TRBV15,CATSRDGADTDTQYF
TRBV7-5,CARSPGGGRYNSPLHF
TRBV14,CASSQYQDSWNTIYF
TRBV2,CASSETPETQYF
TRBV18,CASRDSMNTEAFF
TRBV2,CASSPDLLAGSYEQYF
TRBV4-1,CASSHYPLVETQYF
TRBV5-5,CASSWDRDTEAFF
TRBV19,CATTPREGIAKNIQYF
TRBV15,CATSRDGRAFTEAFF
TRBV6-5,CASSNDRGYGYTF
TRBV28,CASSLSGGPNYGYTF
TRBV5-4,CASSSLRRESGYNEQFF
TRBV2,CASSPLLAAEETQYF
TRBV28,CASTDRGLSTGELFF
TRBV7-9,CASSVRQGWYNEQFF
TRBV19,CASSTTDEKLFF
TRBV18,CASSPDRSYQPQHF
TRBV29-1,CSAITVTRDRDEQFF
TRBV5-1,CASSVGQAIYGYTF
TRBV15,CATSIGGRETQYF
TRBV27,CASSPREGGPGYNEQFF
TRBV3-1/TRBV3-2,CASSQTENTGELFF